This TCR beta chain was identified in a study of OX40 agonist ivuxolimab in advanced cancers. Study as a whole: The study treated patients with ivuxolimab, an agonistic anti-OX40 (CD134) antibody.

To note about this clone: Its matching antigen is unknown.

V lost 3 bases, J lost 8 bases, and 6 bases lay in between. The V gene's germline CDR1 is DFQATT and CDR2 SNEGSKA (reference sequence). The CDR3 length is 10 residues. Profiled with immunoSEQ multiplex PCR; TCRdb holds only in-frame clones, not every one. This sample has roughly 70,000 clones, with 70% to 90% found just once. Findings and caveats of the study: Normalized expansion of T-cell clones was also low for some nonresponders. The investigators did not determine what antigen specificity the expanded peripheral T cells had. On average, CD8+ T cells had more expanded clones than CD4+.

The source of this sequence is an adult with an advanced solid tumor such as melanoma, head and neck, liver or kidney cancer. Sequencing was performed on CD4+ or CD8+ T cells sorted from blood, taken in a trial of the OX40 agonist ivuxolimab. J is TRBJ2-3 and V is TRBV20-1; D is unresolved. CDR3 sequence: CSASPGTQYF. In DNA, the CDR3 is TGCAGTGCTAGCCCGGGTACGCAGTATTTT.